The clone carrying this T cell receptor (beta chain) was seen a few times. Antigen specificity is unknown. The entry originates in a study of T-cell reconstitution after alpha-beta-depleted transplantation in children. Study-wide points: Some patients' high day-60 TCRbeta diversity was attributed to recipient cells surviving conditioning. After one year, T-cell counts and TCRbeta diversity mostly came from new T cells. Reportedly, roughly two months post-transplant, alpha-beta T cells arose from several hundred expanded graft clones.

Preparation of the TCRbeta library was carried out with unique molecular identifiers. In TCRdb, the PCR reads were re-called with MiXCR into one record per CDR3 protein. The sample includes over 200,000 distinct CDR3 sequences, under 20% of them seen just once. CDR1 MNHNS and CDR2 SASEGT come from the germline V gene. CDR3 size: 14 residues. V lost 3 bases and J lost 8; bases outside the gene matches: 8. Sequences were derived from PBMCs, mostly from graft donor cells, sampled 360 days after TCRalphabeta/CD19-depleted stem cell transplant. The source of this sequence is a male patient aged 2 to 10 who had a stem cell transplant for acute lymphoblastic leukemia, so the T cells may come from the graft donor. J is TRBJ1-2 and V is TRBV6-1, with 8 bases identical to TRBD1. CDR3 sequence (DNA): TGTGCCAGCAGTGAGACAGGGGAGGAAGGGGGCTACACCTTC. Translation: CASSETGEEGGYTF.